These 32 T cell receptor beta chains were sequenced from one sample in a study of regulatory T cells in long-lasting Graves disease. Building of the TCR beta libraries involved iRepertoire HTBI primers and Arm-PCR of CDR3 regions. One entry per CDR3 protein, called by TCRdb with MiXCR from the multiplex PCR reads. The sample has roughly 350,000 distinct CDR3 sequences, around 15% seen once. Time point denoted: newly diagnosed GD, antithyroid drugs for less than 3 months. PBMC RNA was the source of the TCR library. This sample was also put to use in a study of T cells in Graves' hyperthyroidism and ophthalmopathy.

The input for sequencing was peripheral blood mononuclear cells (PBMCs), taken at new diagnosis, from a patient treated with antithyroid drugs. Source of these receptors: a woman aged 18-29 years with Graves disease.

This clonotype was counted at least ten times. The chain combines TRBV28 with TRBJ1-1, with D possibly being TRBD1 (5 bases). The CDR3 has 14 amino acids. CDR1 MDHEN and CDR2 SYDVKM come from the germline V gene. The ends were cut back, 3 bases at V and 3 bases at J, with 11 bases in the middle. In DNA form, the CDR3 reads TGTGCCAGCAGTTTGCCGGGAGGGGACACTGAAGCTTTCTTT. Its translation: CASSLPGGDTEAFF.

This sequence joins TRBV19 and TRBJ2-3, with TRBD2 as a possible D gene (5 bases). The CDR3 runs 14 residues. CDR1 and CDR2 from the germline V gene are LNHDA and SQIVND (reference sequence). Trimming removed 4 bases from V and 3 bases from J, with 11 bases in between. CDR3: CASSRGEQTDTQYF. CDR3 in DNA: TGTGCCAGTAGTAGGGGAGAACAAACAGATACGCAGTATTTT.

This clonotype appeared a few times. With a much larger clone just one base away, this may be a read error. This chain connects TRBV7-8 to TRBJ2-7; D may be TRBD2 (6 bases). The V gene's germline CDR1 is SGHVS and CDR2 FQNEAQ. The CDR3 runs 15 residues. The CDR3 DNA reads TGTGCCAGCAGCTTTGTGCGCGGGACGTCCTACGAGCTGTACTTC. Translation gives CASSFVRGTSYELYF.

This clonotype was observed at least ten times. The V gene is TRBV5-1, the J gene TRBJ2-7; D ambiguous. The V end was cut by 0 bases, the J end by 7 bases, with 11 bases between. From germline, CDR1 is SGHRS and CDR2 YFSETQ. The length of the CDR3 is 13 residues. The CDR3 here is CASSLASGFEQYF. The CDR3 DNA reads TGCGCCAGCAGCTTGGCCTCAGGCTTTGAGCAGTACTTC.

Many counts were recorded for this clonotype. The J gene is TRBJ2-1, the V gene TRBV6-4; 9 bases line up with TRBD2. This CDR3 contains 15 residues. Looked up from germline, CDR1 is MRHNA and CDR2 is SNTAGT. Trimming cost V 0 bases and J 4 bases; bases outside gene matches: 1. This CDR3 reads CASSDSAGGYNEQFF. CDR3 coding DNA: TGTGCCAGCAGTGACTCGGCGGGGGGGTACAATGAGCAGTTCTTC.

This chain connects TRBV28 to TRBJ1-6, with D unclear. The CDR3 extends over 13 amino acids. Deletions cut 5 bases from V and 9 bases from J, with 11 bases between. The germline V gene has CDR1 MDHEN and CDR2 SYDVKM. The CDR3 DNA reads TGTGCCAGCAGTAATATAGCGTCTTCACCCCTCCACTTT. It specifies CASSNIASSPLHF. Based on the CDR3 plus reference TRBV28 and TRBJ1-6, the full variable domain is DVKVTQSSRYLVKRTGEKVFLECVQDMDHENMFWYRQDPGLGLRLIYFSYDVKMKEKGDIPEGYSVSREKKERFSLILESASTNQTSMYLCASSNIASSPLHFGNGTRLTVT.

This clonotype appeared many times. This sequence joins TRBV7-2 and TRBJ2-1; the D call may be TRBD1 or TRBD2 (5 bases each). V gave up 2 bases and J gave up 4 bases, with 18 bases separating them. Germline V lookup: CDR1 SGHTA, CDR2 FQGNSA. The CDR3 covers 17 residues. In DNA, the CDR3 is TGTGCCAGCAGCTTATATGGGGGAGTATCACTTTACAATGAGCAGTTCTTC. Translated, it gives CASSLYGGVSLYNEQFF. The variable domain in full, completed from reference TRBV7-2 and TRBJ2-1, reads GAGVSQSPSNKVTEKGKDVELRCDPISGHTALYWYRQSLGQGLEFLIYFQGNSAPDKSGLPSDRFSAERTGGSVSTLTIQRTQQEDSAVYLCASSLYGGVSLYNEQFFGPGTRLTVL.

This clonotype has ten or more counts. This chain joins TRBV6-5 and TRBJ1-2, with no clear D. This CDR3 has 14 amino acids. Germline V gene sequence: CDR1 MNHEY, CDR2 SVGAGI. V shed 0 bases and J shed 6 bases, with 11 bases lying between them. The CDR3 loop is CASSYSSATDGYTF. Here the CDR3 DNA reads TGTGCCAGCAGTTACTCGAGCGCTACTGATGGCTACACCTTC.

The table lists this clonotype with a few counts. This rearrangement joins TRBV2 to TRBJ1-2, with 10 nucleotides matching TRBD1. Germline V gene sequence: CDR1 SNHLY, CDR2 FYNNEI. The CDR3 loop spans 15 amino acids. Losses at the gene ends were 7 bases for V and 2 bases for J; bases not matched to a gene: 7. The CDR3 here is CASKRGTGENYGYTF. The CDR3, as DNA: TGTGCCAGCAAGCGCGGGACAGGGGAAAACTATGGCTACACCTTC.

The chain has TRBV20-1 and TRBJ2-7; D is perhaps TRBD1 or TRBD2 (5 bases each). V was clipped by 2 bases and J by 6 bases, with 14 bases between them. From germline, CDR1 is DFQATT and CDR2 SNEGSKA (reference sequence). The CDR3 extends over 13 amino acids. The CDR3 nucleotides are TGCAGTGCTAGAAAAAACCCAGGGAGCGAGCAGTACTTC. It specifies CSARKNPGSEQYF.

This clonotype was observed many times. The CDR3 nucleotides are TGTGCCAGCAGTGAGGGCGGGGAGCTGTTTTTT. Translating gives CASSEGGELFF. The rearrangement uses TRBV28 and TRBJ2-2; a weak D match, TRBD2 (5 bases). This CDR3 spans 11 amino acids. In germline, CDR1 is MDHEN, CDR2 SYDVKM. Deletions cut 5 bases from V and 7 bases from J, with 5 bases between. The full variable domain, in which reference TRBV28 and TRBJ2-2 provide the parts outside the CDR3, is DVKVTQSSRYLVKRTGEKVFLECVQDMDHENMFWYRQDPGLGLRLIYFSYDVKMKEKGDIPEGYSVSREKKERFSLILESASTNQTSMYLCASSEGGELFFGEGSRLTVL.

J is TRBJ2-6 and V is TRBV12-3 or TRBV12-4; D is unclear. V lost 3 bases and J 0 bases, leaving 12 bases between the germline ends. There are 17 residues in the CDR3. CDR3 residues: CASSFNSRYSGANVLTF. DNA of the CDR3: TGTGCCAGCAGTTTTAACAGTCGATACTCTGGGGCCAACGTCCTGACTTTC.

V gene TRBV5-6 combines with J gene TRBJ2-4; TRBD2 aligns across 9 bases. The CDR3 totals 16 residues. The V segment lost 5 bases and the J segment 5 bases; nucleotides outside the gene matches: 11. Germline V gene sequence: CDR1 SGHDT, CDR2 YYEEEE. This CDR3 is CASSPIAGAIQNIQYF. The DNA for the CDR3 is TGTGCCAGCAGTCCCATAGCGGGGGCCATCCAAAACATTCAGTACTTC.

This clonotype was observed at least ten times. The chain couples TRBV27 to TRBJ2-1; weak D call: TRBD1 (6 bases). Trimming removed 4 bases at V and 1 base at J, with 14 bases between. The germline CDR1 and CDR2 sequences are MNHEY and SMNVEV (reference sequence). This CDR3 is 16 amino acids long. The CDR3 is CASSSSATGSYNEQFF. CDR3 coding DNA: TGTGCCAGCAGTTCCTCGGCGACAGGTTCCTACAATGAGCAGTTCTTC.

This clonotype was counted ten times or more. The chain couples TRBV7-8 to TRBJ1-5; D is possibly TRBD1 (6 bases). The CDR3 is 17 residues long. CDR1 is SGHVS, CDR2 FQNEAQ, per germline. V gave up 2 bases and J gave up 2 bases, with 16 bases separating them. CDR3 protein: CASSLQVQGTRNQPQHF. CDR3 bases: TGTGCCAGCAGCTTACAGGTCCAGGGGACACGCAATCAGCCCCAGCATTTT.

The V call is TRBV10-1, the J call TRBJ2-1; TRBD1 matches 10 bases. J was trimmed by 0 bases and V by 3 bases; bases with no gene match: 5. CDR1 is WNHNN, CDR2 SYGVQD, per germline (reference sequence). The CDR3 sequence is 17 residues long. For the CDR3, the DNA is TGCGCCAGCAGTGATGGGACAGGGGCGCGCTCCTACAATGAGCAGTTCTTC. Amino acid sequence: CASSDGTGARSYNEQFF.

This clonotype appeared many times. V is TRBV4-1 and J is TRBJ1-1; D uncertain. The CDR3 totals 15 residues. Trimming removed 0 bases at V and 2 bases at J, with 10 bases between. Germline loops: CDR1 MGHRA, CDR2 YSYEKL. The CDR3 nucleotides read TGCGCCAGCAGCCAAGATCCGGCACCCAACACTGAAGCTTTCTTT. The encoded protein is CASSQDPAPNTEAFF.

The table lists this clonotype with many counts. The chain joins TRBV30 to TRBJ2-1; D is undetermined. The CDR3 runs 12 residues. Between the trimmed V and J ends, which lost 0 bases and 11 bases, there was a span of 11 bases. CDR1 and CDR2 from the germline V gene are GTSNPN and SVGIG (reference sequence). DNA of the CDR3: TGTGCCTGGAGTGTAGGTGTACAGCAGCAGTTCTTC. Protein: CAWSVGVQQQFF. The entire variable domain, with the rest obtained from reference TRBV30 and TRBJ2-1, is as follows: SQTIHQWPATLVQPVGSPLSLECTVEGTSNPNLYWYRQAAGRGLQLLFYSVGIGQISSEVPQNLSASRPQDRQFILSSKKLLLSDSGFYLCAWSVGVQQQFFGPGTRLTVL.

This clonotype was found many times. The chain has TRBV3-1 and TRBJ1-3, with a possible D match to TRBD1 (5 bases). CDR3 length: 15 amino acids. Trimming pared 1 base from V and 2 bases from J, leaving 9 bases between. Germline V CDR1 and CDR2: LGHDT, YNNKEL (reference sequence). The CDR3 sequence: CASSQGGVTGNTIYF. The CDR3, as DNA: TGTGCCAGCAGCCAAGGGGGCGTGACTGGAAACACCATATATTTT.

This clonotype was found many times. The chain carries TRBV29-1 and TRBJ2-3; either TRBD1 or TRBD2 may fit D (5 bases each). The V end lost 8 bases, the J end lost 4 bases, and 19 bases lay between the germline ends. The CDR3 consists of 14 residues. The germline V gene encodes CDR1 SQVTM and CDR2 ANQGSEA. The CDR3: CSLRQGAVADTQYF. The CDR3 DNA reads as TGCAGCTTACGGCAGGGAGCAGTGGCAGATACGCAGTATTTT.

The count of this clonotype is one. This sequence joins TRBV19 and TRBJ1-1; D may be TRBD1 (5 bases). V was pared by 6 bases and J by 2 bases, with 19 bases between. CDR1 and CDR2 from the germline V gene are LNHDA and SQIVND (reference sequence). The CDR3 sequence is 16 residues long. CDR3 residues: CASSPRMRQINTEAFF. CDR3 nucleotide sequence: TGTGCCAGTAGCCCCCGCATGAGACAGATCAACACTGAAGCTTTCTTT.

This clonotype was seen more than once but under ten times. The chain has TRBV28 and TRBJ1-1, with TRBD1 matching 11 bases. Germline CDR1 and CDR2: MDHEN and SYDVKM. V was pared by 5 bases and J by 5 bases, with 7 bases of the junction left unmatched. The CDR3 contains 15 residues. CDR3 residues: CASSAMGQGETEAFF. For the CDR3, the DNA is TGTGCCAGCAGTGCGATGGGACAGGGGGAGACTGAAGCTTTCTTT.

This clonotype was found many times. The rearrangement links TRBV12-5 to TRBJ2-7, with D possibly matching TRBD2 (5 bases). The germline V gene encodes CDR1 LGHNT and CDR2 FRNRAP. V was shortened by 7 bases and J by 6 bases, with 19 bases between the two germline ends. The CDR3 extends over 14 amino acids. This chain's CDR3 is CASALAGPRAEQYF. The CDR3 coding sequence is TGTGCTAGTGCTCTGGCAGGACCGCGGGCCGAGCAGTACTTC.

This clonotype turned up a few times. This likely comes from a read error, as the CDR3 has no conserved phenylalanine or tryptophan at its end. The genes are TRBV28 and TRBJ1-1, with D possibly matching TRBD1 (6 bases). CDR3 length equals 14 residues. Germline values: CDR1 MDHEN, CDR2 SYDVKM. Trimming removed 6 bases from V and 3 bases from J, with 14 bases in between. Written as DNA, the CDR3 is TGTGCCAGCAGCCGACGACAGGATTACACTGAAGCTTTCTCT. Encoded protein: CASSRRQDYTEAFS.

CDR3: CASGRTSGAGELFF. The CDR3 DNA sequence: TGTGCCAGCGGACGGACTAGCGGTGCCGGGGAGCTGTTTTTT. V usage is TRBV7-2 and J usage is TRBJ2-2, with TRBD2 matching 10 bases. The CDR3 covers 14 residues. Germline-derived CDR1 and CDR2 are SGHTA and FQGNSA. V lost 8 bases and J lost 6; bases outside the gene matches: 6.

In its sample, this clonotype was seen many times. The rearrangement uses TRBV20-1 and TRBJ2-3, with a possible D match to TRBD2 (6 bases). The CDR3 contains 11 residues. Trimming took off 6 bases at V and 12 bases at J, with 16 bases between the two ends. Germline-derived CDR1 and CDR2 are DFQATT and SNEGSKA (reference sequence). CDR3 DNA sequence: TGCAGTGCCGGGGACCGGGACTTCCAGTATTTT. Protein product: CSAGDRDFQYF.

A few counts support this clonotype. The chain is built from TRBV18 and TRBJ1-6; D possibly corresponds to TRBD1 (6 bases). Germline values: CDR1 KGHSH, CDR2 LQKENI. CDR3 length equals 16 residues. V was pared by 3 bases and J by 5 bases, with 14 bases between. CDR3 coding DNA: TGTGCCAGCTCACCTACCCCGGGACACGATAATTCACCCCTCCACTTT. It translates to CASSPTPGHDNSPLHF.

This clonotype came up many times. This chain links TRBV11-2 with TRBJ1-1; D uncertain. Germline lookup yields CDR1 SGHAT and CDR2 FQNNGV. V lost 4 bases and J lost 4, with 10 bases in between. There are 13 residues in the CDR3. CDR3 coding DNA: TGTGCCAGCAGCTCCTATCTCGGCACTGAAGCTTTCTTT. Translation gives CASSSYLGTEAFF. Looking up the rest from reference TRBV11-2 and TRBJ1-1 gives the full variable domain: EAGVAQSPRYKIIEKRQSVAFWCNPISGHATLYWYQQILGQGPKLLIQFQNNGVVDDSQLPKDRFSAERLKGVDSTLKIQPAKLEDSAVYLCASSSYLGTEAFFGQGTRLTVV.

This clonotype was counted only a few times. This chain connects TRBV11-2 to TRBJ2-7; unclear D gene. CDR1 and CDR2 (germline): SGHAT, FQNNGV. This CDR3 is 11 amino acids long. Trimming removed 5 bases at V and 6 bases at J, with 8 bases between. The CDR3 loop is CASSGRIEQYF. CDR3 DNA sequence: TGTGCCAGCAGCGGACGGATCGAGCAGTACTTC.

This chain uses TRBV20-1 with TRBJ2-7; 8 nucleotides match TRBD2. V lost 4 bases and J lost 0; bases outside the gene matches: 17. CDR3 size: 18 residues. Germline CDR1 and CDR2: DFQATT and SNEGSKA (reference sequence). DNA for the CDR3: TGCAGTGCTATATCAGCGGGGGAATTTCGCGAGTTCTCCTACGAGCAGTACTTC. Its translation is CSAISAGEFREFSYEQYF.

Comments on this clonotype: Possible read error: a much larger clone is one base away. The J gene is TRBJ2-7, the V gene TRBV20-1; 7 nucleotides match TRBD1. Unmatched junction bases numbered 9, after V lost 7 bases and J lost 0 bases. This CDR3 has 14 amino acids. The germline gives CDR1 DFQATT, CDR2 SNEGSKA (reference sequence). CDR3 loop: CSGLGDRNSYEQYF. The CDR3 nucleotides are TGCAGTGGCCTTGGGGACAGAAACTCCTACGAGCAGTACTTC.

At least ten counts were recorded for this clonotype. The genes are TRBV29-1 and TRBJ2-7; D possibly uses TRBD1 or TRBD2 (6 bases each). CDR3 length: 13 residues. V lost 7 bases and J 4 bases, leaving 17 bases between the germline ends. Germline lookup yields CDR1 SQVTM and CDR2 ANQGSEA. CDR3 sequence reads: CSARGLDFYEQYF. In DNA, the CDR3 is TGCAGCGCCAGGGGACTCGATTTTTACGAGCAGTACTTC.